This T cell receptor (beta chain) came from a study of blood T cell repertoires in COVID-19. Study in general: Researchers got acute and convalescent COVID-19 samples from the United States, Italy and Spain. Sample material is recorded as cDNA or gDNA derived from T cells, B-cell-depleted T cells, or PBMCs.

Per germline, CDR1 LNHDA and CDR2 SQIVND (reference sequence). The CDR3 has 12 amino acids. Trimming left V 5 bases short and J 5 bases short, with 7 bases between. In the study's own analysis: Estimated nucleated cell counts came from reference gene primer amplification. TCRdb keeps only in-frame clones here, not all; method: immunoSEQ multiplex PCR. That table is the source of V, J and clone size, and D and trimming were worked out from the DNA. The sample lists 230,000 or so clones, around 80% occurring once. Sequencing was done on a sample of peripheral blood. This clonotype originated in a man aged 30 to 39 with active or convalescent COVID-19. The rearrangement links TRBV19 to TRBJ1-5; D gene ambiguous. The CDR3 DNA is TGTGCCAGTAGTTTCAGATATCAGCCCCAGCATTTT. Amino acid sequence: CASSFRYQPQHF. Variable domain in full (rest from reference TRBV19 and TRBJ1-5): DGGITQSPKYLFRKEGQNVTLSCEQNLNHDAMYWYRQDPGQGLRLIYYSQIVNDFQKGDIAEGYSVSREKKESFPLTVTSAQKNPTAFYLCASSFRYQPQHFGDGTRLSIL.